This TCR beta chain stems from a study of blood T cells in healthy people across ages. Worth noting for this clonotype: A junction boundary mismatches the germline segment, possibly from a read error.

For the second PCR, which ran for roughly 7 to 11 cycles, a sample-barcoded 5' primer and a J-beta primer mix were used. TCRdb recomputed calls from the 5' RACE reads with MiXCR, one row per CDR3 protein. The profile shows some 1 million distinct CDR3 sequences, 40% to 55% of them singletons. Sequenced sample: blood. The sequence was obtained from a woman aged 60-70 years in good health.

CDR3 bases: TGTGCCAGCAGTGACTCTTATCCACGAGAGCAGTTCTTC. Amino acid sequence: CASSDSYPREQFF. J is TRBJ2-1 and V is TRBV6-5; D gene uncertain. This CDR3 spans 13 amino acids. Germline values: CDR1 MNHEY, CDR2 SVGAGI.